This TCR beta chain is drawn from a study of regulatory T cells in long-lasting Graves disease. This CDR3 has 14 amino acids. With 6 bases removed from V and 5 bases from J, the gap between germline ends came to 11 bases. Assembly of TCR beta libraries relied on iRepertoire HTBI primers together with Arm-PCR of CDR3 regions. Using its own MiXCR run on the multiplex PCR reads, TCRdb lists one record per CDR3 protein. The repertoire consists of about 430,000 distinct CDR3 sequences, with approximately 16% occurring once and the leading ten covering about 8.3%. Time point of the sample: newly diagnosed GD, antithyroid drugs for less than 3 months. RNA isolated from PBMCs was used to make the TCR library. This clonotype was counted at least ten times. These data also formed part of another study, on T cells in Graves' hyperthyroidism and ophthalmopathy. That source adds: Ophthalmopathy could be told apart from stable hyperthyroidism with a 13 V-J model.

The V call is TRBV12-3 or TRBV12-4, the J call TRBJ1-6; unclear D gene. Sequencing was performed on peripheral blood mononuclear cells (PBMCs), taken at new diagnosis, from a patient treated with antithyroid drugs. The source is a woman aged 40 to 49 with Graves disease. CDR3 in amino acids: CASSYRENNSPLHF. The CDR3, as DNA: TGTGCCAGCAGCTACAGAGAAAATAATTCACCCCTCCACTTT.